This TCR beta chain was identified during a study of CD4+ T cells in melanoma. From germline, CDR1 is KGHSH and CDR2 LQKENI. The CDR3 extends over 14 amino acids. J was trimmed by 7 bases and V by 3 bases; bases with no gene match: 6. Overall study results and limits: CD8+ T cell, macrophage and B cell function reportedly correlated with neoantigen-specific CD4+ T cells. In melanoma, neoantigen-specific CD4+ T cells reportedly differed in differentiation state.

Comment on this clone: Its antigen is still unknown.

Sequencing used immunoSEQ multiplex PCR; TCRdb keeps in-frame clones, though not all of them. Altogether about 140,000 clones are present, around 90% being singletons, with the ten largest covering 1.5% to 1.9%. This receptor was identified in a human donor with melanoma. The chain joins TRBV18 to TRBJ1-2; 9 bases match TRBD1. The CDR3 coding sequence is TGTGCCAGCTCACCCGGGACAGGGCAACGTGGCTACACCTTC. It yields the protein CASSPGTGQRGYTF.